A selection of T cell receptor beta chains follows, all from one sample in a study of CD8+ T cells in alopecia areata. This table comes from immunoSEQ multiplex PCR, and its TCRdb copy is limited to in-frame clones, with some not included. This table has 100,000 or so clones, 60% appearing once. This specimen consisted of CD8+ T cells sorted from blood, obtained around week 55, from a patient treated with tofacitinib. These TCRs come from a human donor with alopecia areata. Each CDR3 is given without its conserved first and last residue.

v_gene: TRBV9
j_gene: TRBJ2-1
CDR3aa: ASSVLRQGPLYEQF

v_gene: TRBV6-5
j_gene: TRBJ1-1
CDR3aa: ASSSDRGFGNTEAF

v_gene: TRBV9
j_gene: TRBJ2-7
CDR3aa: ASSSGREQY

v_gene: TRBV7-9
j_gene: TRBJ2-5
CDR3aa: ASSVRQGQETQY

v_gene: TRBV27
j_gene: TRBJ1-1
CDR3aa: ASSLLSDRLMNTEAF

v_gene: TRBV5-6
j_gene: TRBJ2-7
CDR3aa: ASSLGEEQY

v_gene: TRBV12-5
j_gene: TRBJ1-1
CDR3aa: ASGLLSPGTEAF

v_gene: TRBV6-6
j_gene: TRBJ2-1
CDR3aa: ASSYYMGGTDEQF

v_gene: TRBV11-2
j_gene: TRBJ2-4
CDR3aa: ASSSFLAKNIQY

v_gene: TRBV27
j_gene: TRBJ1-2
CDR3aa: ASSPGGMVNGYT

v_gene: TRBV2
j_gene: TRBJ1-5
CDR3aa: ASSWGGNQPQH

v_gene: TRBV27
j_gene: TRBJ2-7
CDR3aa: ASSFGRENYEQY

v_gene: TRBV9
j_gene: TRBJ1-2
CDR3aa: ASSDHIQAGFYGYT

v_gene: TRBV18
j_gene: TRBJ2-5
CDR3aa: ASSLTQGAKETQY

v_gene: TRBV29-1
j_gene: TRBJ2-1
CDR3aa: SVEGLAGGRSYNEQF

v_gene: TRBV13
j_gene: TRBJ1-2
CDR3aa: ASSAGTVDYGYT

v_gene: TRBV4-1
j_gene: TRBJ2-3
CDR3aa: ASSHSPAGGGDTQY

v_gene: TRBV28
j_gene: TRBJ2-1
CDR3aa: ASTPPGVAGVPSYYNEQF

v_gene: TRBV29-1
j_gene: TRBJ2-7
CDR3aa: SVVSFWTGTNYEQY

v_gene: TRBV6-1
j_gene: TRBJ2-1
CDR3aa: ASTQGQGPLNEQF

v_gene: TRBV5-1
j_gene: TRBJ1-5
CDR3aa: ASSLGTGQQPQH

v_gene: TRBV2
j_gene: TRBJ2-7
CDR3aa: ASLGTVGRQY

v_gene: TRBV5-1
j_gene: TRBJ1-2
CDR3aa: ASSFDPDISGYT

v_gene: TRBV5-6
j_gene: TRBJ1-5
CDR3aa: ASSSLTGGPNQPQH

v_gene: TRBV29-1
j_gene: TRBJ2-3
CDR3aa: SVDGLAGAAGYTQY

v_gene: TRBV7-3
j_gene: TRBJ2-3
CDR3aa: ASSVSGGNTDTQY

v_gene: TRBV6-6
j_gene: TRBJ1-5
CDR3aa: ASRVDRSNQPQH

v_gene: TRBV7-9
j_gene: TRBJ1-1
CDR3aa: ASSLDKNEAF

v_gene: TRBV9
j_gene: TRBJ2-1
CDR3aa: ASSGVGGHNEQF

v_gene: TRBV9
j_gene: TRBJ2-2
CDR3aa: ASSVAGGPGELF

v_gene: TRBV9
j_gene: TRBJ1-5
CDR3aa: ASSDTGNQPQH

v_gene: TRBV7-9
j_gene: TRBJ2-5
CDR3aa: ASSSSDVNQETQY

v_gene: TRBV9
j_gene: TRBJ2-3
CDR3aa: ASSVVVGGGSDTQY

v_gene: TRBV7-9
j_gene: TRBJ2-1
CDR3aa: ASGPTTAYNEQF

v_gene: TRBV11-2
j_gene: TRBJ2-7
CDR3aa: ASSPKPQTSGNYEQY

v_gene: TRBV4-1
j_gene: TRBJ2-7
CDR3aa: ASSQVKGSYEQY

v_gene: TRBV7-9
j_gene: TRBJ1-1
CDR3aa: ASSSRDSEAF

v_gene: TRBV21-1
j_gene: TRBJ2-3
CDR3aa: ASRRSSQADTQY

v_gene: TRBV4-1
j_gene: TRBJ2-5
CDR3aa: ASSQVVLLGRQY

v_gene: TRBV29-1
j_gene: TRBJ1-2
CDR3aa: SVETGLYYGYT

v_gene: TRBV5-1
j_gene: TRBJ2-7
CDR3aa: ASSEYTIKFVYEQY

v_gene: TRBV2
j_gene: TRBJ2-1
CDR3aa: ASRVRTGNSYNEQF